The 21 T cell receptor beta chains reported below all come from one sample, sequenced in a study of T-cell memory formation after mild COVID-19. MiXCR was run by TCRdb on the 5' RACE reads, yielding one entry per CDR3 protein. The sample lists a few hundred thousand distinct CDR3 sequences, around 24% occurring once. The sequenced sample was PBMCs or a T cell subset sorted from them (not recorded which). The receptor source for this set is an adult woman who had mild COVID-19 (a few samples of this study predate the infection). Cell type and time point are not known.

The gene calls are TRBV5-1 and TRBJ1-1; 8 bases line up with TRBD1. Trimming cost V 3 bases and J 0 bases; bases outside gene matches: 4. The CDR3 extends over 15 amino acids. Germline CDR1 reads SGHRS; CDR2 reads YFSETQ. The CDR3 loop is CASSSRTGMNTEAFF. CDR3 in DNA: TGCGCCAGCAGCTCCCGGACAGGGATGAACACTGAAGCTTTCTTT.

The V and J genes are TRBV12-3 or TRBV12-4 and TRBJ2-6, with unresolved D. The CDR3 is made up of 17 amino acids. Between the trimmed V and J ends, which lost 2 bases and 0 bases, there was a span of 11 bases. The CDR3: CASSLSRRPSGANVLTF. Written as DNA, the CDR3 is TGTGCCAGCAGTTTATCCCGTCGCCCCTCTGGGGCCAACGTCCTGACTTTC.

The chain employs TRBV6-2 or TRBV6-3 and TRBJ2-4; TRBD1 matches at 9 bases. The ends lost 6 bases at V and 8 bases at J; junction bases unmatched: 8. From germline, CDR1 is MNHEY and CDR2 SVGEGT. The CDR3 consists of 14 residues. The CDR3 nucleotides are TGTGCCAGCAGATACAGGGGGCTGCGGGACATTCAGTACTTC. Its translation is CASRYRGLRDIQYF.

The chain links TRBV9 to TRBJ2-7; D not resolved. Trimming took off 2 bases at V and 7 bases at J, with 16 bases between the two ends. Germline CDR1 and CDR2: SGDLS and YYNGEE. The CDR3 spans 14 residues. In DNA form, the CDR3 reads TGTGCCAGCAGCGTTTCCCCCCGTCCGGAAGAGCAGTACTTC. Translation gives CASSVSPRPEEQYF.

This clonotype was detected a few times. The rearrangement joins TRBV19 to TRBJ2-7; the D call may be TRBD1 or TRBD2 (5 bases each). Germline V gene lookup returns CDR1 LNHDA and CDR2 SQIVND (reference sequence). Trimming stripped 6 bases from V and 3 bases from J, with 12 bases between. The CDR3 has 13 residues. The chain's CDR3 is CASSGTVLYEQYF. DNA of the CDR3: TGTGCCAGTAGCGGGACCGTCCTCTACGAGCAGTACTTC.

V and J are TRBV6-6 and TRBJ2-1; D is unclear. CDR1 and CDR2 from the germline V gene are MNHNY and SVGAGI (reference sequence). V gave up 3 bases and J gave up 5 bases, with 14 bases separating them. The CDR3 is 15 amino acids. The CDR3 DNA sequence: TGTGCCAGCAGTTATATGTGGGTTCGAGACAATGAGCAGTTCTTC. Translating gives CASSYMWVRDNEQFF.

This chain uses TRBV6-5 with TRBJ1-3; a possible D gene is TRBD1 (5 bases). V lost 0 bases to trimming and J lost 8 bases, with 14 bases between them. The CDR3 length is 15 residues. Germline lookup yields CDR1 MNHEY and CDR2 SVGAGI. CDR3 in amino acids: CASSYSAGSRDTIYF. The CDR3 bases are TGTGCCAGCAGTTACTCTGCAGGGAGCAGGGACACCATATATTTT.

This clonotype has a count of ten or more. This chain connects TRBV2 to TRBJ2-3, with D possibly being TRBD2 (6 bases). Trimming left V 5 bases short and J 1 base short, with 7 bases between. CDR1 is SNHLY and CDR2 is FYNNEI in the germline V gene. The CDR3 extends over 13 amino acids. The CDR3 nucleotides are TGTGCCAGCAGTCCTAGCGGCACAGATACGCAGTATTTT. Its protein product is CASSPSGTDTQYF.

This clonotype was seen a few times. The chain combines TRBV20-1 with TRBJ2-5, with TRBD2 as a possible D gene (6 bases). The V gene lost 4 bases and the J gene lost 2 bases, with 20 bases spanning the gap. Germline V CDR1 and CDR2: DFQATT, SNEGSKA (reference sequence). This CDR3 is built from 16 residues. The DNA of the CDR3 is TGCAGTGCTAAACAAGGACTGGCGGCGGGGCAAGAGACCCAGTACTTC. Its translation is CSAKQGLAAGQETQYF.

The sample holds a few counts of this clonotype. The genes are TRBV3-1 and TRBJ2-1; 10 bases are shared with TRBD2. Germline lookup yields CDR1 LGHDT and CDR2 YNNKEL (reference sequence). The CDR3 totals 16 residues. V was pared by 7 bases and J by 3 bases, with 9 bases of the junction left unmatched. In DNA, the CDR3 is TGTGCCAGCAAACCTTCTCTAGCGGGGGACTACAATGAGCAGTTCTTC. As protein: CASKPSLAGDYNEQFF.

The chain has TRBV28 and TRBJ2-5, with D possibly being TRBD1 (5 bases). The CDR3 sequence is 12 residues long. The germline V gene encodes CDR1 MDHEN and CDR2 SYDVKM. The V gene lost 6 bases and the J gene lost 5 bases, with 10 bases spanning the gap. The DNA for the CDR3 is TGTGCCAGCAGGTCAGGACACGAGACCCAGTACTTC. Translation gives CASRSGHETQYF.

The J gene is TRBJ2-5, the V gene TRBV12-3 or TRBV12-4; 10 bases align to TRBD2. The CDR3 covers 15 residues. The J segment lost 9 bases and the V segment lost 3 bases, leaving 10 bases of the junction unmatched. CDR3 nucleotides: TGTGCCAGCAGTTTGTCTAGCGGGAGCCATCTTGCCCAGTACTTC. Protein sequence: CASSLSSGSHLAQYF.

In its sample, this clonotype was seen many times. V usage is TRBV19 and J usage is TRBJ1-2; D is unclear. V lost 6 bases and J lost 4, with 9 bases in between. The CDR3 spans 12 residues. The germline V gene has CDR1 LNHDA and CDR2 SQIVND (reference sequence). CDR3 nucleotides: TGTGCCAGTAGCAGATATGGCTATGGCTACACCTTC. As protein: CASSRYGYGYTF.

The J gene is TRBJ1-3, the V gene TRBV24-1; D gene uncertain. CDR1 is KGHDR and CDR2 is SFDVKD in the germline V gene. The CDR3 covers 16 residues. The germline V and J ends were trimmed by 0 bases and 0 bases, with 8 bases remaining between them. The DNA of the CDR3 is TGTGCCACCAGTGATTTGGACGTTCCCTCTGGAAACACCATATATTTT. Its translation: CATSDLDVPSGNTIYF.

The genes are TRBV5-1 and TRBJ1-1; no definite D call. The CDR3 runs 15 residues. V lost 0 bases and J 4 bases, leaving 13 bases between the germline ends. Looked up from germline, CDR1 is SGHRS and CDR2 is YFSETQ. Here the CDR3 reads CASSLDSALGTEAFF. Written as DNA, the CDR3 is TGCGCCAGCAGCTTGGACAGCGCGCTGGGCACTGAAGCTTTCTTT. Complete variable domain (other parts from reference TRBV5-1 and TRBJ1-1): KAGVTQTPRYLIKTRGQQVTLSCSPISGHRSVSWYQQTPGQGLQFLFEYFSETQRNKGNFPGRFSGRQFSNSRSEMNVSTLELGDSALYLCASSLDSALGTEAFFGQGTRLTVV.

CDR3: CASSDGQPQHF. In nucleotides, the CDR3 is TGTGCCAGCAGTGACGGCCAGCCCCAGCATTTT. This sequence joins TRBV6-2 or TRBV6-3 and TRBJ1-5; D unresolved. This CDR3 has 11 residues. Germline assignment: CDR1 MNHEY and CDR2 SVGEGT. V was shortened by 5 bases and J by 7 bases, with 6 bases between the two germline ends.

This clonotype was picked up many times. The V call is TRBV11-2, the J call TRBJ1-2; maybe TRBD1 (5 bases). The germline gives CDR1 SGHAT, CDR2 FQNNGV. Trimming shortened V by 1 base and J by 4 bases, and 13 bases separated the two germline ends. The CDR3 is made up of 15 amino acids. The DNA for the CDR3 is TGTGCCAGCAGCTTAGGATCATCAGGGATCTATGGCTACACCTTC. It codes for CASSLGSSGIYGYTF.

This chain uses TRBV11-2 with TRBJ2-2; the match to TRBD2 covers 13 bases. In germline, CDR1 is SGHAT, CDR2 FQNNGV. CDR3 length: 16 amino acids. With V trimmed by 5 bases and J by 6 bases, 6 bases remained unmatched. The CDR3 DNA reads as TGTGCCAGCAGCCCGGGACTAGCGGGGACGGCCGGGGAGCTGTTTTTT. As protein: CASSPGLAGTAGELFF.

This clonotype has just a few counts. This rearrangement joins TRBV3-1 to TRBJ2-5; TRBD1 or TRBD2 may be the D gene (6 bases each). The length of the CDR3 is 15 residues. The V gene lost 4 bases and the J gene lost 4 bases, with 16 bases spanning the gap. Per germline, CDR1 LGHDT and CDR2 YNNKEL (reference sequence). The CDR3 loop reads CASSPSLGGRETQYF. CDR3 in DNA: TGTGCCAGCAGCCCCTCACTCGGGGGCCGAGAGACCCAGTACTTC.

The chain combines TRBV6-2 or TRBV6-3 with TRBJ2-7; D unclear. V was trimmed by 10 bases and J by 2 bases, leaving 15 bases between them. Per germline, CDR1 MNHEY and CDR2 SVGEGT. The CDR3 sequence is 13 residues long. CDR3 DNA sequence: TGTGCCACCCGCAGCCTGAACACCTACGAGCAGTACTTC. The encoded protein is CATRSLNTYEQYF.

This clonotype was counted a few times. CDR3 residues: CASTLGGSGYTF. Written as DNA, the CDR3 is TGTGCCAGCACCCTGGGCGGGTCTGGCTACACCTTC. The genes are TRBV12-3 or TRBV12-4 and TRBJ1-2, with no clear D. The CDR3 totals 12 residues. V was shortened by 7 bases and J by 7 bases, with 13 bases between the two germline ends.